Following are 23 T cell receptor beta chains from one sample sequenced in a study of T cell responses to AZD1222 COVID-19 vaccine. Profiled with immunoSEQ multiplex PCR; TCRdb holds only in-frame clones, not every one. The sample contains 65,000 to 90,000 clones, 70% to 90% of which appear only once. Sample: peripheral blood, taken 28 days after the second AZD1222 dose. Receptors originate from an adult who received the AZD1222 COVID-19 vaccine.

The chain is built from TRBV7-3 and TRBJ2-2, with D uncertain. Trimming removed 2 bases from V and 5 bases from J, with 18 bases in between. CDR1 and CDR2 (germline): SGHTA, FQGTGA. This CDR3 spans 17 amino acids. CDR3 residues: CASSLPDLGRRTGELFF. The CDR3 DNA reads TGTGCCAGCAGCTTACCGGACCTCGGAAGGCGGACCGGGGAGCTGTTTTTT.

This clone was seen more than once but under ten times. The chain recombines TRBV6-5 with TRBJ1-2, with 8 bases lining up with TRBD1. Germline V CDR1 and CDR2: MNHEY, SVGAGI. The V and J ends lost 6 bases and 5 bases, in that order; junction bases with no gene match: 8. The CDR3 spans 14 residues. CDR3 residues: CASRGTGGGYGYTF. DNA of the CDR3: TGTGCCAGCAGAGGGACAGGCGGTGGATATGGCTACACCTTC.

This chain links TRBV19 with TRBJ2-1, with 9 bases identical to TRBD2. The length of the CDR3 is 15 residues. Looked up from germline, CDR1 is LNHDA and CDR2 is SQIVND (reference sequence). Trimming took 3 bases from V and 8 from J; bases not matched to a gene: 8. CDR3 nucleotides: TGTGCCAGTAGTATCCAGGCGGGAGGGAGGCATGAGCAGTTCTTC. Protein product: CASSIQAGGRHEQFF. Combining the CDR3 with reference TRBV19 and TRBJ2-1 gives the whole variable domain DGGITQSPKYLFRKEGQNVTLSCEQNLNHDAMYWYRQDPGQGLRLIYYSQIVNDFQKGDIAEGYSVSREKKESFPLTVTSAQKNPTAFYLCASSIQAGGRHEQFFGPGTRLTVL.

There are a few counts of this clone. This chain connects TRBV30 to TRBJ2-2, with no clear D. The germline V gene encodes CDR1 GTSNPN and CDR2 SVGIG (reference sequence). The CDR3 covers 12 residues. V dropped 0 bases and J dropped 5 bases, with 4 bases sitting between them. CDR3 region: CAWSVMTGELFF. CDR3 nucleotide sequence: TGTGCCTGGAGTGTAATGACCGGGGAGCTGTTTTTT.

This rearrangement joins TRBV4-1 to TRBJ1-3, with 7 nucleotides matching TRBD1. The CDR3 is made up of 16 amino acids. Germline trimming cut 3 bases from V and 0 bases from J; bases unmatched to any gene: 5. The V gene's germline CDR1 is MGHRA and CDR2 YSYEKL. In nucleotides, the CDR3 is TGCGCCAGCAGCCAGTTGGGACAGAGCTCTGGAAACACCATATATTTT. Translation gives CASSQLGQSSGNTIYF.

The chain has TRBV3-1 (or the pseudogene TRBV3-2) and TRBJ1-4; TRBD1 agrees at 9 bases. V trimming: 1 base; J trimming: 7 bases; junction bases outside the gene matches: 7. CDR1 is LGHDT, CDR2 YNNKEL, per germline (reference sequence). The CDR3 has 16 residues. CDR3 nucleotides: TGTGCCAGCAGCCAAGCTCCTGGGACAGGGACTGAAAAACTGTTTTTT. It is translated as CASSQAPGTGTEKLFF.

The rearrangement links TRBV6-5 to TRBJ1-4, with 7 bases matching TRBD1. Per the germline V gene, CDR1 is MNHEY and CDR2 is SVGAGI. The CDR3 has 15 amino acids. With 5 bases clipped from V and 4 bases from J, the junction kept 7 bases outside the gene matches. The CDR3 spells CASSTGTEFNEKLFF. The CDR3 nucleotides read TGTGCCAGCAGTACTGGGACAGAGTTTAATGAAAAACTGTTTTTT.

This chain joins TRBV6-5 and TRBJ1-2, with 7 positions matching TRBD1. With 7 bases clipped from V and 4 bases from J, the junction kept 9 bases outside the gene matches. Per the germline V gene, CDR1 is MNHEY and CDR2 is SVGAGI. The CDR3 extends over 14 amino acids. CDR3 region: CASTATGSTYGYTF. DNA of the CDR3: TGTGCCAGCACAGCGACAGGGTCTACCTATGGCTACACCTTC.

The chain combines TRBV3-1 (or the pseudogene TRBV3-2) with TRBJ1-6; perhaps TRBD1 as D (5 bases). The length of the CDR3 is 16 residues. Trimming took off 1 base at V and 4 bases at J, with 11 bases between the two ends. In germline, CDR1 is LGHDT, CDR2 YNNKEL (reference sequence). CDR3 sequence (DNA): TGTGCCAGCAGCCAAGTGCCTGACAGTTATAATTCACCCCTCCACTTT. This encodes CASSQVPDSYNSPLHF.

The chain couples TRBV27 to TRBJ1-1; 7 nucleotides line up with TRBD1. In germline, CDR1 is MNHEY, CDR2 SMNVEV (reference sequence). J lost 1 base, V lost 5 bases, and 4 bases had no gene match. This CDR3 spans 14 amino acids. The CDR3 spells CASSPRDRNTEAFF. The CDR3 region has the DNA TGTGCCAGCAGTCCCCGGGACAGGAACACTGAAGCTTTCTTT.

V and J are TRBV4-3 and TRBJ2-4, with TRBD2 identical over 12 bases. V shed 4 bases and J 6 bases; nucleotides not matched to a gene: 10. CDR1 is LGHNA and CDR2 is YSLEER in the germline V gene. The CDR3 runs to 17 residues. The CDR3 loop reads CASSPRLAGVDRNIQYF. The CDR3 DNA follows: TGCGCCAGCAGCCCCCGACTAGCGGGAGTCGACCGAAACATTCAGTACTTC.

CDR3 sequence: CAISDPGLNNQPQHF. The CDR3 bases are TGTGCCATCAGTGACCCGGGACTCAACAATCAGCCCCAGCATTTT. The V call is TRBV10-3, the J call TRBJ1-5, with D possibly being TRBD1 (5 bases). There are 15 residues in the CDR3. CDR1 and CDR2 (germline): ENHRY, SYGVKD. With 3 bases removed from V and 3 bases from J, the gap between germline ends came to 12 bases.

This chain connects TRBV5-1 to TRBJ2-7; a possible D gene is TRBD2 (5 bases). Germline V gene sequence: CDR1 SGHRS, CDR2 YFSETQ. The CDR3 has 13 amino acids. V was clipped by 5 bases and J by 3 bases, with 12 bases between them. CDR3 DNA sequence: TGCGCCAGCAGACGGGATTACAACTACGAGCAGTACTTC. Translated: CASRRDYNYEQYF.

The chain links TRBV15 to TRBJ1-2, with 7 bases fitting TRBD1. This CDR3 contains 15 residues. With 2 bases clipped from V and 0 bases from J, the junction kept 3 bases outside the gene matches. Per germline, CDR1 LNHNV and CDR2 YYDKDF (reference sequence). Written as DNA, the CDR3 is TGTGCCACCAGCAGAAACAGGGGTTCTAACTATGGCTACACCTTC. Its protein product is CATSRNRGSNYGYTF. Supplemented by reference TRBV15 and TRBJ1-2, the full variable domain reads DAMVIQNPRYQVTQFGKPVTLSCSQTLNHNVMYWYQQKSSQAPKLLFHYYDKDFNNEADTPDNFQSRRPNTSFCFLDIRSPGLGDTAMYLCATSRNRGSNYGYTFGSGTRLTVV.

This chain's CDR3 is CASSYTTAPEAFF. In DNA, the CDR3 is TGTGCCAGCAGTTACACGACAGCTCCTGAAGCTTTCTTT. The chain joins TRBV6-2 or TRBV6-3 to TRBJ1-1, with D possibly being TRBD1 (5 bases). Trimming shortened V by 2 bases and J by 6 bases, and 10 bases separated the two germline ends. The CDR3 extends over 13 amino acids. Germline V CDR1 and CDR2: MNHEY, SVGEGT.

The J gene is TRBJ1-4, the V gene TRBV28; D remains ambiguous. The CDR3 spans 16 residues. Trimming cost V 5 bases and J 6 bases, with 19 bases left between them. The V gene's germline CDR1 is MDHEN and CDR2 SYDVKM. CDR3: CASSQKFSGPDEKLFF. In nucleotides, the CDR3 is TGTGCCAGCAGTCAAAAGTTCTCGGGCCCGGATGAAAAACTGTTTTTT. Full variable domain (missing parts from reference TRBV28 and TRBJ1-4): DVKVTQSSRYLVKRTGEKVFLECVQDMDHENMFWYRQDPGLGLRLIYFSYDVKMKEKGDIPEGYSVSREKKERFSLILESASTNQTSMYLCASSQKFSGPDEKLFFGSGTQLSVL.

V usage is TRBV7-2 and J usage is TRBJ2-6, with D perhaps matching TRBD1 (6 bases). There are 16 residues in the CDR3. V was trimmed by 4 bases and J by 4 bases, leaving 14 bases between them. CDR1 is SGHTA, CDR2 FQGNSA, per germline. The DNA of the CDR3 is TGTGCCAGCAGCTCAGGGACACCGAGAGGGGCCAACGTCCTGACTTTC. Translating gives CASSSGTPRGANVLTF.

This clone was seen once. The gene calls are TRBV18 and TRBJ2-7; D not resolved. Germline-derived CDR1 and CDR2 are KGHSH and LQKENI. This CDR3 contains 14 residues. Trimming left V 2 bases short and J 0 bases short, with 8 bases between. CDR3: CASSPMGYSYEQYF. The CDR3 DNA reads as TGTGCCAGCTCACCAATGGGTTACTCCTACGAGCAGTACTTC. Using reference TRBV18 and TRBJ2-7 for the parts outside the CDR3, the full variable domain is NAGVMQNPRHLVRRRGQEARLRCSPMKGHSHVYWYRQLPEEGLKFMVYLQKENIIDESGMPKERFSAEFPKEGPSILRIQQVVRGDSAAYFCASSPMGYSYEQYFGPGTRLTVT.

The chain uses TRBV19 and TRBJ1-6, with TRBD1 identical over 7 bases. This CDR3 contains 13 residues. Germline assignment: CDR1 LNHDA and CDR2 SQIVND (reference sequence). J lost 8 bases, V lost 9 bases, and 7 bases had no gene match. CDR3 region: CASHRGFDSPLHF. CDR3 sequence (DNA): TGTGCCAGCCACAGGGGATTTGATTCACCCCTCCACTTT.

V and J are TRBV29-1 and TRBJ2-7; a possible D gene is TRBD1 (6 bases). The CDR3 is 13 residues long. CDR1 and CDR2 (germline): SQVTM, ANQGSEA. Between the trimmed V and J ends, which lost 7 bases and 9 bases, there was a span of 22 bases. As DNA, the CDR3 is TGCAGCGGTATAACGACAGGTGACGAGCGGCAGTACTTC. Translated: CSGITTGDERQYF.

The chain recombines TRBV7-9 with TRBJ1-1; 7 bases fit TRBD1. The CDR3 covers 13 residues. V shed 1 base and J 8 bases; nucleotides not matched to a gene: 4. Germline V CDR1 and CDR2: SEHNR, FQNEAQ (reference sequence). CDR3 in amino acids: CASSLGGQREAFF. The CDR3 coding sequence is TGTGCCAGCAGCTTAGGGGGACAGAGGGAAGCTTTCTTT. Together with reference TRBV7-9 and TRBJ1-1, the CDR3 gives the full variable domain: DTGVSQNPRHKITKRGQNVTFRCDPISEHNRLYWYRQTLGQGPEFLTYFQNEAQLEKSRLLSDRFSAERPKGSFSTLEIQRTEQGDSAMYLCASSLGGQREAFFGQGTRLTVV.

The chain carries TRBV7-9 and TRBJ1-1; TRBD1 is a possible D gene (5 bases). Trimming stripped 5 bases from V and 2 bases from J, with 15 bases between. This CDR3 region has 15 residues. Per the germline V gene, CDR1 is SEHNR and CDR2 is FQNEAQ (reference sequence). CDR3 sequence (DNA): TGTGCCAGCAGCCCGCGACAGCTCTTAAACACTGAAGCTTTCTTT. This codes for CASSPRQLLNTEAFF.

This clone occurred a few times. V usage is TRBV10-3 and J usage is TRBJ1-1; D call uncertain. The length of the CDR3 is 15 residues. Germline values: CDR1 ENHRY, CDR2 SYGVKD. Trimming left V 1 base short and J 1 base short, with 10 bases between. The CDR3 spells CAISELGSGNTEAFF. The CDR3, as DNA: TGTGCCATCAGTGAGTTGGGGTCGGGGAACACTGAAGCTTTCTTT.